Each of the 32 T cell receptor beta chains below was sequenced from the same sample in a study of shared clonotypes between healthy human individuals (TCRdb year 2020). Receptors were amplified or captured by the immunoSEQ multiplex PCR assay. This immuneACCESS table, as held by TCRdb, lists in-frame sequences with V and J called but not all clones. Of the missing ones, under half trace to an unresolved V gene in checked studies; the others have no known cause. In all, the sample holds under 2.5 million clones, and 80% to 95% of those were seen once. About 0.41% of the sample is held by the ten biggest clonotypes. Sequenced input: naive CD4+ T cells from PBMCs. The intended sense of this specimen's cell subset or site label: CD45RA+ positively selected. Source of these receptors: a man between 18 and 35 years old in good health. Some clones in this sample may be carry-over from other donors' samples.

This rearrangement joins TRBV7-3 to TRBJ2-2; D is possibly TRBD2 (5 bases). V dropped 5 bases and J dropped 6 bases, with 19 bases sitting between them. This CDR3 contains 16 residues. In germline, CDR1 is SGHTA, CDR2 FQGTGA. The CDR3 region is CASSPRREIISGELFF. CDR3 coding DNA: TGTGCCAGCAGCCCCCGTCGGGAAATTATTTCCGGGGAGCTGTTTTTT. The full variable domain, its missing parts supplied by reference TRBV7-3 and TRBJ2-2, is GAGVSQTPSNKVTEKGKYVELRCDPISGHTALYWYRQSLGQGPEFLIYFQGTGAADDSGLPNDRFFAVRPEGSVSTLKIQRTERGDSAVYLCASSPRREIISGELFFGEGSRLTVL.

CDR3 nucleotides: TGTGCCAGCAGCTTTCGACGAGGATTCTGGGTGACTAACTATGGCTACACCTTC. This gives the protein CASSFRRGFWVTNYGYTF. The chain has TRBV7-2 and TRBJ1-2; D is unclear. The CDR3 runs to 18 residues. CDR1 is SGHTA and CDR2 is FQGNSA in the germline V gene. V was trimmed by 3 bases and J by 0 bases, leaving 20 bases between them.

V gene TRBV2 combines with J gene TRBJ2-7, with 9 bases fitting TRBD1. Looked up from germline, CDR1 is SNHLY and CDR2 is FYNNEI. The V gene end was trimmed by 5 bases and the J gene end by 3 bases; junction bases not matched to a gene: 5. The CDR3 is 14 residues long. Here the CDR3 DNA reads TGTGCCAGCAGTACCCAGGGACAGGGCTACGAGCAGTACTTC. Encoded protein: CASSTQGQGYEQYF.

The V call is TRBV9, the J call TRBJ2-3, with a possible D match to TRBD2 (6 bases). The CDR3 length is 12 residues. The V and J ends lost 3 bases and 4 bases respectively, with 6 bases between them. Looked up from germline, CDR1 is SGDLS and CDR2 is YYNGEE. CDR3 in amino acids: CASSERADTQYF. The CDR3 nucleotides read TGTGCCAGCAGCGAGCGGGCAGATACGCAGTATTTT. The variable domain in full, with the rest retrieved from reference TRBV9 and TRBJ2-3, is DSGVTQTPKHLITATGQRVTLRCSPRSGDLSVYWYQQSLDQGLQFLIQYYNGEERAKGNILERFSAQQFPDLHSELNLSSLELGDSALYFCASSERADTQYFGPGTRLTVL.

V is TRBV6-5 and J is TRBJ1-5; tentative D call: TRBD1 (5 bases). Germline CDR1 MNHEY, CDR2 SVGAGI. V lost 0 bases and J 3 bases, leaving 12 bases between the germline ends. This CDR3 comprises 16 residues. In DNA, the CDR3 is TGTGCCAGCAGTTACTCCGGGGCGGCCTCCAATCAGCCCCAGCATTTT. Protein: CASSYSGAASNQPQHF.

This clone came up a few times. As DNA, the CDR3 is TGCAGGAACACTGAAGCTTTCTTT. It specifies CRNTEAFF. The chain carries TRBV20-1 and TRBJ1-1; D is uncertain. The CDR3 is 8 amino acids. Looked up from germline, CDR1 is DFQATT and CDR2 is SNEGSKA (reference sequence).

This clone was counted only a few times. The rearrangement uses TRBV7-9 and TRBJ1-1, with D uncertain. The germline V and J ends were trimmed by 8 bases and 4 bases, with 5 bases remaining between them. This CDR3 has 10 residues. From germline, CDR1 is SEHNR and CDR2 FQNEAQ (reference sequence). The CDR3 sequence: CASGITEAFF. CDR3 bases: TGTGCCAGCGGAATCACTGAAGCTTTCTTT.

The chain joins TRBV28 to TRBJ2-1; 7 bases are a match to TRBD2. V dropped 8 bases and J dropped 6; count of bases not matched to a gene: 10. The V gene's germline CDR1 is MDHEN and CDR2 SYDVKM. There are 14 residues in the CDR3. CDR3 DNA sequence: TGTGCCAGCTACCGTCTGCGCGGGGGCAATGAGCAGTTCTTC. It yields the protein CASYRLRGGNEQFF.

The V gene is TRBV6-6, the J gene TRBJ2-1; 9 nucleotides match TRBD1. Germline CDR1 reads MNHNY; CDR2 reads SVGAGI (reference sequence). The trim removed 3 bases at V and 4 bases at J, leaving 4 bases unmatched. CDR3 length: 15 amino acids. CDR3 in DNA: TGTGCCAGCAGTTATGAGGGACAGGGATACAATGAGCAGTTCTTC. This sequence encodes CASSYEGQGYNEQFF.

The genes are TRBV5-1 and TRBJ2-1; possibly TRBD1 for D (6 bases). The CDR3 has 14 amino acids. Trimming took 4 bases from V and 5 from J, leaving 13 bases between them. Germline loops: CDR1 SGHRS, CDR2 YFSETQ. The CDR3 spells CASSEDSKNNEQFF. In DNA form, the CDR3 reads TGCGCCAGCAGCGAGGACAGTAAGAACAATGAGCAGTTCTTC.

V usage is TRBV27 and J usage is TRBJ2-1, with 8 bases fitting TRBD2. Trimming took 7 bases from V and 2 from J; bases not matched to a gene: 10. The length of the CDR3 is 16 residues. Germline values: CDR1 MNHEY, CDR2 SMNVEV (reference sequence). The CDR3 DNA follows: TGTGCCAGCACGCCCCCCGGCGGGAGGCCCTACAATGAGCAGTTCTTC. Encoded protein: CASTPPGGRPYNEQFF.

The chain combines TRBV28 with TRBJ2-3, with D perhaps matching TRBD1 or TRBD2 (5 bases each). CDR1 and CDR2 from the germline V gene are MDHEN and SYDVKM. V dropped 4 bases and J dropped 7 bases, with 15 bases sitting between them. This CDR3 region has 14 residues. CDR3 nucleotide sequence: TGTGCCAGCAGTTACCGGGACGAGCTGCATACGCAGTATTTT. Its translation is CASSYRDELHTQYF.

This sequence joins TRBV28 and TRBJ1-2; 7 bases fit TRBD1. J gave up 7 bases and V 10 bases, and 12 bases lay outside the gene matches. Germline V gives CDR1 MDHEN, CDR2 SYDVKM. This CDR3 comprises 13 residues. Here the CDR3 DNA reads TGTGCCACAGAATCGACAGGGTACGGTGGCTACACCTTC. Protein sequence: CATESTGYGGYTF.

In its sample, this clone was seen once. This sequence joins TRBV18 and TRBJ2-3; 8 bases map to TRBD2. CDR1 is KGHSH, CDR2 LQKENI, per germline. V lost 1 base and J lost 4; bases outside the gene matches: 4. CDR3 length equals 15 residues. CDR3 coding DNA: TGTGCCAGCTCACCACGGGATAGCGGGGCAGATACGCAGTATTTT. As protein: CASSPRDSGADTQYF.

This clone was recorded a few times. CDR3 in DNA: TGTGCCAGCAGGAATAGCGGGATTTACGAGCAGTACTTC. Its protein is CASRNSGIYEQYF. The chain recombines TRBV28 with TRBJ2-7; 8 positions match TRBD2. Germline V gives CDR1 MDHEN, CDR2 SYDVKM. The CDR3 extends over 13 amino acids. The V gene end was trimmed by 6 bases and the J gene end by 4 bases; junction bases not matched to a gene: 5.

This rearrangement joins TRBV28 to TRBJ1-3; no clear D gene. Trimming left V 2 bases short and J 1 base short, with 6 bases between. The germline gives CDR1 MDHEN, CDR2 SYDVKM. The CDR3 is 14 residues long. CDR3 nucleotides: TGTGCCAGCAGTTTAATGGTTTCTGGAAACACCATATATTTT. Protein: CASSLMVSGNTIYF.

V usage is TRBV6-1 and J usage is TRBJ1-5; 9 nucleotides match TRBD1. The CDR3 has 16 amino acids. Germline V gene data show CDR1 as MNHNS and CDR2 as SASEGT. After removal of 4 bases from V and 3 bases from J, the junction contained 7 bases not matched to a gene. Here the CDR3 DNA reads TGTGCCAGCAGTGTTAGTGGGACAGGGATCAATCAGCCCCAGCATTTT. Residues: CASSVSGTGINQPQHF.

The chain combines TRBV5-6 with TRBJ2-3; D ambiguous. Germline-derived CDR1 and CDR2 are SGHDT and YYEEEE. The CDR3 consists of 14 residues. The V end was cut by 2 bases, the J end by 0 bases, with 7 bases between. The CDR3 DNA follows: TGTGCCAGCAGCTTCTTCATTAGCACAGATACGCAGTATTTT. This translates into CASSFFISTDTQYF. The entire variable domain, with the rest obtained from reference TRBV5-6 and TRBJ2-3, is as follows: DAGVTQSPTHLIKTRGQQVTLRCSPKSGHDTVSWYQQALGQGPQFIFQYYEEEERQRGNFPDRFSGHQFPNYSSELNVNALLLGDSALYLCASSFFISTDTQYFGPGTRLTVL.

The rearrangement joins TRBV28 to TRBJ2-3; D is uncertain. This CDR3 is 11 amino acids long. The V gene lost 3 bases and the J gene lost 7 bases, with 5 bases spanning the gap. CDR1 and CDR2 (germline): MDHEN, SYDVKM. The DNA of the CDR3 is TGTGCCAGCAGTTTTTCATATACGCAGTATTTT. It codes for CASSFSYTQYF.

V and J are TRBV6-5 and TRBJ1-1; weak D call: TRBD1 (5 bases). The CDR3 runs 13 residues. The V gene lost 8 bases and the J gene lost 11 bases, with 21 bases spanning the gap. The germline V gene has CDR1 MNHEY and CDR2 SVGAGI. The DNA of the CDR3 is TGTGCCAGCGTGAAGGGACTGAGCGGGGTTGCTTTCTTT. It encodes CASVKGLSGVAFF.

V usage is TRBV5-1 and J usage is TRBJ1-3; 7 bases fit TRBD1. Trimming cost V 2 bases and J 11 bases; bases outside gene matches: 10. Germline CDR1 SGHRS, CDR2 YFSETQ. CDR3 length equals 14 residues. CDR3: CASSFFGGTEAIYF. CDR3 sequence (DNA): TGCGCCAGCAGCTTTTTTGGCGGGACAGAGGCCATATATTTT.

The V and J genes are TRBV4-3 and TRBJ1-1; the D gene is possibly TRBD1 (5 bases). Germline V lookup: CDR1 LGHNA, CDR2 YSLEER. V dropped 1 base and J dropped 0 bases, with 12 bases sitting between them. The CDR3 contains 16 residues. This chain's CDR3 is CASSQAPPTVNTEAFF. In DNA form, the CDR3 reads TGCGCCAGCAGCCAAGCCCCACCGACAGTGAACACTGAAGCTTTCTTT.

A word on this clone: Additional DNA sequences in this sample encode the identical CDR3. The J gene is TRBJ1-2, the V gene TRBV2; 8 nucleotides match TRBD1. The CDR3 is 13 residues long. Per germline, CDR1 SNHLY and CDR2 FYNNEI. With 4 bases clipped from V and 2 bases from J, the junction kept 0 bases outside the gene matches. Here the CDR3 DNA reads TGTGCCAGCAGTGGGACAGGGAACTATGGCTACACCTTC. It yields the protein CASSGTGNYGYTF.

V and J are TRBV4-1 and TRBJ2-1; the D is unclear. This CDR3 has 15 residues. CDR1 MGHRA and CDR2 YSYEKL come from the germline V gene. V was cut by 4 bases and J by 2 bases, with 12 bases left in between. The CDR3 is CASSPKSKTYNEQFF. Written as DNA, the CDR3 is TGCGCCAGCAGCCCAAAAAGTAAAACCTACAATGAGCAGTTCTTC.

The genes are TRBV28 and TRBJ1-4; TRBD1 matches at 8 bases. Germline CDR1 MDHEN, CDR2 SYDVKM. This CDR3 comprises 16 residues. After removal of 5 bases from V and 4 bases from J, the junction contained 9 bases not matched to a gene. This CDR3 is CASSPGGSRFNEKLFF. The CDR3 DNA is TGTGCCAGCAGTCCAGGGGGCTCGCGGTTTAATGAAAAACTGTTTTTT.

This chain joins TRBV30 and TRBJ1-5; no definite D call. The CDR3 loop spans 14 amino acids. With 2 bases removed from V and 7 bases from J, the gap between germline ends came to 15 bases. CDR1 GTSNPN and CDR2 SVGIG come from the germline V gene (reference sequence). The CDR3 nucleotides are TGTGCCTGGAGTACACGATCCGGCGGCCAGCCCCAGCATTTT. Amino acids: CAWSTRSGGQPQHF.

The chain links TRBV19 to TRBJ2-1; 8 nucleotides agree with TRBD2. Germline CDR1 LNHDA, CDR2 SQIVND (reference sequence). The CDR3 totals 14 residues. Trimming at V came to 7 bases and at J to 9 bases, leaving 11 bases not matched to a gene. The DNA for the CDR3 is TGTGCCAGTACCTCCGGGACTAGACTCTTTGAGCAGTTCTTC. This translates into CASTSGTRLFEQFF.

The chain combines TRBV7-3 with TRBJ2-6; D uncertain. Germline V gene lookup returns CDR1 SGHTA and CDR2 FQGTGA. The CDR3 has 16 residues. The V gene lost 5 bases and the J gene lost 0 bases, with 11 bases spanning the gap. As DNA, the CDR3 is TGTGCCAGCAGCGACACACGGTACTCTGGGGCCAACGTCCTGACTTTC. Amino acid sequence: CASSDTRYSGANVLTF.

The chain uses TRBV19 and TRBJ1-5; maybe TRBD1 (6 bases). Germline V gene data show CDR1 as LNHDA and CDR2 as SQIVND (reference sequence). This CDR3 region has 14 residues. The V gene lost 8 bases and the J gene lost 3 bases, with 14 bases spanning the gap. The CDR3 spells CASVDSYNNQPQHF. The CDR3 bases are TGTGCCAGTGTGGACAGCTATAACAATCAGCCCCAGCATTTT.

This clone has just one count. Other nucleotide sequences in the sample specify the same CDR3. V and J are TRBV5-1 and TRBJ1-1; D not resolved. Germline assignment: CDR1 SGHRS and CDR2 YFSETQ. This CDR3 has 13 amino acids. V lost 2 bases, J lost 1 base, and 6 bases lay in between. As DNA, the CDR3 is TGCGCCAGCAGCTTTGCGGAGAACACTGAAGCTTTCTTT. Protein sequence: CASSFAENTEAFF.

The chain uses TRBV28 and TRBJ2-4; 8 bases line up with TRBD2. Germline lookup yields CDR1 MDHEN and CDR2 SYDVKM. The CDR3 is 16 amino acids. With V trimmed by 3 bases and J by 1 base, 5 bases remained unmatched. The CDR3 nucleotides are TGTGCCAGCAGTTTGAGCGGGAGAGGGGCCAAAAACATTCAGTACTTC. It encodes CASSLSGRGAKNIQYF.

This clone was counted once. The chain employs TRBV6-5 and TRBJ2-2; D not certain. Trimming shortened V by 7 bases and J by 0 bases, and 6 bases separated the two germline ends. Germline loops: CDR1 MNHEY, CDR2 SVGAGI. CDR3 length: 13 amino acids. This CDR3 is CASKGANTGELFF. Written as DNA, the CDR3 is TGTGCCAGCAAGGGCGCGAACACCGGGGAGCTGTTTTTT.